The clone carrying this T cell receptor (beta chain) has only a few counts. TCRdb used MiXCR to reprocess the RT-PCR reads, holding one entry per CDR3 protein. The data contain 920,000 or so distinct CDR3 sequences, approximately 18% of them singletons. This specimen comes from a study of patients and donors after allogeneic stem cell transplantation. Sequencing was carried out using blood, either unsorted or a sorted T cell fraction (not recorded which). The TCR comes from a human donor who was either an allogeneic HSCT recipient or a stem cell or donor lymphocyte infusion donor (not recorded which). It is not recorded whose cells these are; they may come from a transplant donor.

The CDR3 DNA is TGCGCCAGCAGCACCGGACAGGGAGGGCCCTATGGCTACACCTTC. Amino acids: CASSTGQGGPYGYTF. The V gene is TRBV5-1, the J gene TRBJ1-2, with 8 bases that match TRBD1. The CDR3 extends over 15 amino acids. Germline V gene data show CDR1 as SGHRS and CDR2 as YFSETQ. Trimming at V came to 4 bases and at J to 4 bases, leaving 9 bases not matched to a gene. Supplemented by reference TRBV5-1 and TRBJ1-2, the full variable domain reads KAGVTQTPRYLIKTRGQQVTLSCSPISGHRSVSWYQQTPGQGLQFLFEYFSETQRNKGNFPGRFSGRQFSNSRSEMNVSTLELGDSALYLCASSTGQGGPYGYTFGSGTRLTVV.